The 19 T cell receptor beta chains below were found in one sample sequenced in a study of OX40 agonist ivuxolimab in advanced cancers. Here immunoSEQ multiplex PCR was the method, and the copy in TCRdb shows in-frame clones only, minus some. The table lists under 60,000 clones, about nine tenths of them singletons. Source: CD4+ or CD8+ T cells sorted from blood, taken in a trial of the OX40 agonist ivuxolimab. The receptors originated from an adult with an advanced solid tumor such as melanoma, head and neck, liver or kidney cancer.

The chain recombines TRBV9 with TRBJ1-1; 7 bases agree with TRBD1. This CDR3 comprises 15 residues. The junction had 7 bases not matched to a gene; V was cut back by 4 bases and J by 1 base. Germline V lookup: CDR1 SGDLS, CDR2 YYNGEE. The CDR3 is CASSTNHRGNTEAFF. The CDR3 DNA reads as TGTGCCAGCAGCACGAATCACAGGGGGAACACTGAAGCTTTCTTT. The full variable domain, with the rest looked up from reference TRBV9 and TRBJ1-1, is DSGVTQTPKHLITATGQRVTLRCSPRSGDLSVYWYQQSLDQGLQFLIQYYNGEERAKGNILERFSAQQFPDLHSELNLSSLELGDSALYFCASSTNHRGNTEAFFGQGTRLTVV.

V usage is TRBV5-1 and J usage is TRBJ2-3; 12 bases match TRBD2. The V and J ends lost 5 bases and 9 bases, in that order; junction bases with no gene match: 13. The CDR3 length is 16 residues. The germline gives CDR1 SGHRS, CDR2 YFSETQ. The DNA of the CDR3 is TGCGCCAGCAGTGCTAAGGCTAGCGGGGGGGAGATAACGCAGTATTTT. It encodes CASSAKASGGEITQYF. The full variable domain, with the rest looked up from reference TRBV5-1 and TRBJ2-3, is KAGVTQTPRYLIKTRGQQVTLSCSPISGHRSVSWYQQTPGQGLQFLFEYFSETQRNKGNFPGRFSGRQFSNSRSEMNVSTLELGDSALYLCASSAKASGGEITQYFGPGTRLTVL.

The chain couples TRBV7-9 to TRBJ1-3; D is possibly TRBD1 (6 bases). Germline V gene data show CDR1 as SEHNR and CDR2 as FQNEAQ (reference sequence). V was clipped by 3 bases and J by 0 bases, with 15 bases between them. CDR3 length equals 17 residues. CDR3 nucleotides: TGTGCCAGCAGCTTGCCGACAGGACTAAGCTCTGGAAACACCATATATTTT. This codes for CASSLPTGLSSGNTIYF.

CDR3 bases: TGTGCCAGCAGTTTATCTTGGGGGACGGGAAACACCATATATTTT. It yields the protein CASSLSWGTGNTIYF. This sequence joins TRBV27 and TRBJ1-3; TRBD1 is a possible D gene (5 bases). Germline lookup yields CDR1 MNHEY and CDR2 SMNVEV (reference sequence). Trimming stripped 0 bases from V and 4 bases from J, with 10 bases between. There are 15 residues in the CDR3.

This chain links TRBV18 with TRBJ1-1; no clear D. The CDR3 has 14 residues. V was pared by 5 bases and J by 8 bases, with 18 bases between. CDR1 and CDR2 from the germline V gene are KGHSH and LQKENI. The CDR3 loop is CASSAAGSEREAFF. The CDR3 DNA reads TGTGCCAGCTCAGCCGCCGGGAGTGAACGGGAAGCTTTCTTT. The variable domain in full, completed from reference TRBV18 and TRBJ1-1, reads NAGVMQNPRHLVRRRGQEARLRCSPMKGHSHVYWYRQLPEEGLKFMVYLQKENIIDESGMPKERFSAEFPKEGPSILRIQQVVRGDSAAYFCASSAAGSEREAFFGQGTRLTVV.

This chain connects TRBV5-6 to TRBJ2-1; 12 bases align to TRBD1. The germline gives CDR1 SGHDT, CDR2 YYEEEE. The CDR3 extends over 16 amino acids. The V and J ends lost 4 bases and 0 bases, in that order; junction bases with no gene match: 2. The CDR3 DNA reads TGTGCCAGCAGCGAGGGACAGGGGGCCTCCTACAATGAGCAGTTCTTC. This codes for CASSEGQGASYNEQFF.

This chain's CDR3 is CASSPGPGEQYF. The CDR3 DNA follows: TGTGCCAGCAGCCCCGGTCCCGGCGAGCAGTACTTC. V gene TRBV5-4 combines with J gene TRBJ2-7; no reliable D call. The CDR3 is 12 residues long. V lost 4 bases to trimming and J lost 6 bases, with 11 bases between them. Germline V gene sequence: CDR1 SGHNT, CDR2 YYREEE (reference sequence).

This chain links TRBV19 with TRBJ2-5; 10 nucleotides line up with TRBD2. CDR1 is LNHDA and CDR2 is SQIVND in the germline V gene (reference sequence). The CDR3 spans 16 residues. Trimming cost V 3 bases and J 2 bases; bases outside gene matches: 6. DNA for the CDR3: TGTGCCAGTAGTATCCTCGCTAGCGGGGGACAAGAGACCCAGTACTTC. Translated: CASSILASGGQETQYF.

The rearrangement uses TRBV7-9 and TRBJ2-1; tentative D call: TRBD2 (5 bases). This CDR3 contains 15 residues. The V end lost 5 bases, the J end lost 3 bases, and 14 bases lay between the germline ends. Germline V gene lookup returns CDR1 SEHNR and CDR2 FQNEAQ (reference sequence). The CDR3 coding sequence is TGTGCCAGCAGCCCCCCGAGCCGGGACTACAATGAGCAGTTCTTC. It translates to CASSPPSRDYNEQFF. Together with reference TRBV7-9 and TRBJ2-1, the CDR3 gives the full variable domain: DTGVSQNPRHKITKRGQNVTFRCDPISEHNRLYWYRQTLGQGPEFLTYFQNEAQLEKSRLLSDRFSAERPKGSFSTLEIQRTEQGDSAMYLCASSPPSRDYNEQFFGPGTRLTVL.

The chain joins TRBV7-8 to TRBJ1-2; a possible D gene is TRBD1 (6 bases). The CDR3 length is 14 residues. Trimming left V 5 bases short and J 2 bases short, with 12 bases between. CDR1 and CDR2 (germline): SGHVS, FQNEAQ. The CDR3 region is CASSRTELNYGYTF. CDR3 nucleotides: TGTGCCAGCAGCAGGACAGAACTAAACTATGGCTACACCTTC.

This sequence joins TRBV7-9 and TRBJ2-1, with a weak D call TRBD2 (5 bases). This CDR3 contains 15 residues. The V end lost 5 bases, the J end lost 5 bases, and 16 bases lay between the germline ends. CDR1 SEHNR and CDR2 FQNEAQ come from the germline V gene (reference sequence). The CDR3 nucleotides are TGTGCCAGCAGCACCCGTGGGGTAGCGAACAATGAGCAGTTCTTC. As protein: CASSTRGVANNEQFF.

V and J are TRBV19 and TRBJ1-1; D ambiguous. Germline CDR1 and CDR2: LNHDA and SQIVND (reference sequence). This CDR3 contains 17 residues. V was clipped by 1 base and J by 1 base, with 16 bases between them. CDR3 residues: CASSIAKAAQQNTEAFF. CDR3 DNA: TGTGCCAGTAGTATAGCCAAAGCGGCCCAACAGAACACTGAAGCTTTCTTT.

The genes are TRBV7-6 and TRBJ2-2; D ambiguous. Trimming stripped 1 base from V and 0 bases from J, with 9 bases between. Germline V gene data show CDR1 as SGHVS and CDR2 as FNYEAQ. The CDR3 consists of 16 residues. CDR3 sequence (DNA): TGTGCCAGCAGCTTAGAGGCGAGCTCGAACACCGGGGAGCTGTTTTTT. Amino acids: CASSLEASSNTGELFF.

This clone was detected only a few times. V gene TRBV11-1 combines with J gene TRBJ1-6; D may be TRBD1 (6 bases). V shed 4 bases and J shed 7 bases, with 14 bases lying between them. Germline assignment: CDR1 SGHAT and CDR2 FQDESV (reference sequence). There are 15 residues in the CDR3. DNA of the CDR3: TGTGCCAGCAGCTCAGGGGAGTGGAAAAATTCACCCCTCCACTTT. Translating it yields CASSSGEWKNSPLHF.

The chain carries TRBV19 and TRBJ1-2; possible D gene TRBD1, 6 bases. Per germline, CDR1 LNHDA and CDR2 SQIVND (reference sequence). V shed 4 bases and J shed 8 bases, with 11 bases lying between them. The length of the CDR3 is 12 residues. The CDR3 spells CASSKQGNGYTF. CDR3 nucleotides: TGTGCCAGTAGTAAACAGGGTAACGGCTACACCTTC. Filled out from reference TRBV19 and TRBJ1-2, the complete variable domain reads DGGITQSPKYLFRKEGQNVTLSCEQNLNHDAMYWYRQDPGQGLRLIYYSQIVNDFQKGDIAEGYSVSREKKESFPLTVTSAQKNPTAFYLCASSKQGNGYTFGSGTRLTVV.

J is TRBJ2-6 and V is TRBV7-3; D remains ambiguous. Germline-derived CDR1 and CDR2 are SGHTA and FQGTGA. This CDR3 has 14 amino acids. V lost 1 base to trimming and J lost 2 bases, with 3 bases between them. CDR3 loop: CASSLSAGANVLTF. CDR3 DNA: TGTGCCAGCAGCTTAAGCGCTGGGGCCAACGTCCTGACTTTC.

V is TRBV7-9 and J is TRBJ2-2; 7 bases are shared with TRBD2. Germline lookup yields CDR1 SEHNR and CDR2 FQNEAQ (reference sequence). This CDR3 comprises 16 residues. Losses at the gene ends were 5 bases for V and 3 bases for J; bases not matched to a gene: 9. The CDR3 is CASSPPGGRDTGELFF. CDR3 sequence (DNA): TGTGCCAGCAGCCCCCCAGGCGGGAGAGACACCGGGGAGCTGTTTTTT.

V is TRBV14 and J is TRBJ2-1; 14 bases map to TRBD2. Germline CDR1 and CDR2: SGHDN and FVKESK. V shed 4 bases and J 6 bases; nucleotides not matched to a gene: 2. The CDR3 extends over 15 amino acids. CDR3 region: CASSLGLAGANEQFF. The CDR3 bases are TGTGCCAGCAGCCTGGGACTAGCGGGAGCCAATGAGCAGTTCTTC.

The genes are TRBV5-1 and TRBJ2-2; 7 bases line up with TRBD2. This CDR3 comprises 14 residues. J was trimmed by 8 bases and V by 1 base; bases with no gene match: 5. Germline loops: CDR1 SGHRS, CDR2 YFSETQ. The CDR3 bases are TGCGCCAGCAGCTTGAGCGGGATGGTGGGGGAGCTGTTTTTT. Its translation: CASSLSGMVGELFF.